This T cell receptor beta chain was captured in a study of graft-versus-host responses after intestinal transplantation. Sequencing used immunoSEQ multiplex PCR; TCRdb keeps in-frame clones, though not all of them. This table has approximately 9,500 clones, around 92% appearing once. The CDR3 is 16 amino acids. Germline V gives CDR1 MGHRA, CDR2 YSYEKL. Trimming left V 1 base short and J 7 bases short, with 19 bases between. This sequence was found in a human patient who received an intestinal transplant, so some T cells may come from the graft donor. This chain uses TRBV4-1 with TRBJ1-1; perhaps TRBD1 as D (5 bases). The source material was PBMCs, sampled about 45 days after intestinal transplantation. Here the CDR3 reads CASSQVALVGAVEAFF. The DNA of the CDR3 is TGCGCCAGCAGCCAAGTGGCCCTCGTTGGGGCCGTTGAAGCTTTCTTT.